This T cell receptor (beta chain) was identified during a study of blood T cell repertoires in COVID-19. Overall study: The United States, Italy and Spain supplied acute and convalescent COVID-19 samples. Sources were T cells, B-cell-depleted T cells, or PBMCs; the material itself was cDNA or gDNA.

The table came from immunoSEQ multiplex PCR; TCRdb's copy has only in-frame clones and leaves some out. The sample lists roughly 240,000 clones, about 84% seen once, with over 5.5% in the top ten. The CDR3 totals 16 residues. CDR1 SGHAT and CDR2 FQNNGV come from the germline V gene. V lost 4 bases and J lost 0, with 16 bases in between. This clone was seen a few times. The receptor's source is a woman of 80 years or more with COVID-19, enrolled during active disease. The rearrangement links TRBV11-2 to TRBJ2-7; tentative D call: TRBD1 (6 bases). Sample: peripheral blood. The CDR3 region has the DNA TGTGCCAGCAGCTCGTCCCCCAGGGGATCCTCCTACGAGCAGTACTTC. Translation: CASSSSPRGSSYEQYF.